The 30 T cell receptor beta chains below come from one sample, sequenced in a study of PD-L1 blockade in urothelial cancer. The time point is: peripheral blood 6 weeks after treatment start. Generated by immunoSEQ multiplex PCR, the TCRdb table keeps only in-frame clones and is missing some. The table records about 130,000 clones, about 83% of them present only once. The sample consisted of PBMCs, taken around atezolizumab (anti-PD-L1) treatment. These receptors came from a man in his fifties with urothelial cancer.

V is TRBV2 and J is TRBJ1-5; TRBD1 is a possible D gene (6 bases). Looked up from germline, CDR1 is SNHLY and CDR2 is FYNNEI. Deletions cut 2 bases from V and 6 bases from J, with 14 bases between. The CDR3 is 15 residues long. The CDR3: CASSENTGLGQPQHF. CDR3 DNA sequence: TGTGCCAGCAGTGAAAATACAGGGTTAGGTCAGCCCCAGCATTTT.

The rearrangement uses TRBV5-1 and TRBJ2-3, with D perhaps matching TRBD2 (6 bases). The germline V gene has CDR1 SGHRS and CDR2 YFSETQ. This CDR3 has 15 residues. The ends were cut back, 6 bases at V and 0 bases at J, with 14 bases in the middle. The CDR3 region is CASTRPGTSTDTQYF. In DNA, the CDR3 is TGCGCCAGCACTCGGCCGGGGACTAGCACAGATACGCAGTATTTT.

This clone was observed many times. The rearrangement joins TRBV4-1 to TRBJ2-3; 13 bases fit TRBD2. J was trimmed by 0 bases and V by 1 base; bases with no gene match: 10. Germline V gene data show CDR1 as MGHRA and CDR2 as YSYEKL. The CDR3 length is 20 residues. Here the CDR3 reads CASSQGPLAGGPYSTDTQYF. The CDR3 nucleotides read TGCGCCAGCAGCCAAGGGCCACTAGCGGGAGGGCCGTATAGCACAGATACGCAGTATTTT.

As DNA, the CDR3 is TGTGCCAGCAGAGCGGGGCCTGCCGGGCCAGGCATATATTTT. Its protein product is CASRAGPAGPGIYF. V is TRBV9 and J is TRBJ1-3; possibly TRBD1 for D (5 bases). The V gene lost 5 bases and the J gene lost 12 bases, with 21 bases spanning the gap. Germline assignment: CDR1 SGDLS and CDR2 YYNGEE. This CDR3 comprises 14 residues.

The CDR3 DNA reads as TGTGCCATAACCGGGAGCGGCTCTGAAGCTTTCTTT. It translates to CAITGSGSEAFF. The rearrangement joins TRBV30 to TRBJ1-1; D not certain. This CDR3 comprises 12 residues. Germline CDR1 is GTSNPN and CDR2 is SVGIG (reference sequence). V was trimmed by 8 bases and J by 6 bases, leaving 16 bases between them.

This chain uses TRBV19 with TRBJ1-5; a weak D match, TRBD1 (5 bases). CDR3 length: 14 amino acids. The V gene lost 4 bases and the J gene lost 1 base, with 8 bases spanning the gap. CDR1 is LNHDA, CDR2 SQIVND, per germline (reference sequence). The CDR3 nucleotides read TGTGCCAGTAGTACCGGACACAGCAATCAGCCCCAGCATTTT. It translates to CASSTGHSNQPQHF.

V is TRBV5-1 and J is TRBJ1-5, with D maybe TRBD1 (6 bases). Trimming took off 0 bases at V and 1 base at J, with 8 bases between the two ends. Germline V lookup: CDR1 SGHRS, CDR2 YFSETQ. The CDR3 consists of 15 residues. CDR3 in DNA: TGCGCCAGCAGCTTGGGGCAGGGGAGCAATCAGCCCCAGCATTTT. It codes for CASSLGQGSNQPQHF.

This clone was seen a single time. The chain combines TRBV18 with TRBJ2-4; perhaps TRBD2 as D (5 bases). CDR3 length equals 17 residues. CDR1 is KGHSH and CDR2 is LQKENI in the germline V gene. The V and J ends lost 3 bases and 0 bases respectively, with 15 bases between them. Here the CDR3 reads CASSPIWTGLAKNIQYF. The CDR3 nucleotides are TGTGCCAGCTCACCGATTTGGACGGGGTTAGCCAAAAACATTCAGTACTTC.

The chain employs TRBV10-3 and TRBJ2-1; weak D call: TRBD2 (5 bases). Germline lookup yields CDR1 ENHRY and CDR2 SYGVKD. V was clipped by 10 bases and J by 3 bases, with 19 bases between them. The CDR3 covers 15 residues. CDR3 bases: TGTGCCACCCAACGGACTGGCCAGCTCTACAATGAGCAGTTCTTC. Encoded protein: CATQRTGQLYNEQFF.

V usage is TRBV5-1 and J usage is TRBJ2-3; 8 bases fit TRBD1. Per germline, CDR1 SGHRS and CDR2 YFSETQ. V was pared by 4 bases and J by 1 base, with 17 bases of the junction left unmatched. This CDR3 is 19 amino acids long. The CDR3 region has the DNA TGCGCCAGCAGCACCGTAGGGACAGGCAGGGGGTTGGGCACAGATACGCAGTATTTT. This encodes CASSTVGTGRGLGTDTQYF.

The chain is built from TRBV9 and TRBJ1-3; 7 positions agree with TRBD1. In germline, CDR1 is SGDLS, CDR2 YYNGEE. The CDR3 covers 15 residues. V was clipped by 3 bases and J by 0 bases; unmatched bases: 3. The CDR3, as DNA: TGTGCCAGCAGCGCGACAGGGATCTCTGGAAACACCATATATTTT. Protein sequence: CASSATGISGNTIYF. Variable domain in full (rest from reference TRBV9 and TRBJ1-3): DSGVTQTPKHLITATGQRVTLRCSPRSGDLSVYWYQQSLDQGLQFLIQYYNGEERAKGNILERFSAQQFPDLHSELNLSSLELGDSALYFCASSATGISGNTIYFGEGSWLTVV.

This clone was counted only a few times. The V gene is TRBV5-4, the J gene TRBJ2-7; no definite D call. Germline CDR1 SGHNT, CDR2 YYREEE (reference sequence). The V and J ends lost 2 bases and 4 bases respectively, with 19 bases between them. The CDR3 is made up of 16 amino acids. The CDR3 here is CASSFSVAAVPYEQYF. CDR3 nucleotide sequence: TGTGCCAGCAGCTTCTCGGTGGCGGCTGTCCCATACGAGCAGTACTTC.

The V gene is TRBV4-1, the J gene TRBJ2-5; 10 nucleotides agree with TRBD2. The germline V gene encodes CDR1 MGHRA and CDR2 YSYEKL. The ends lost 0 bases at V and 2 bases at J; junction bases unmatched: 3. The CDR3 spans 16 residues. The CDR3 DNA follows: TGCGCCAGCAGCCAAGATGTACTAGCGGGACAAGAGACCCAGTACTTC. Translated: CASSQDVLAGQETQYF.

The chain is built from TRBV5-5 and TRBJ2-3; TRBD2 aligns across 10 bases. CDR1 and CDR2 (germline): SGHKS, YYEKEE (reference sequence). This CDR3 comprises 18 residues. J lost 4 bases, V lost 4 bases, and 15 bases had no gene match. The CDR3 loop is CASSTFLAGAGLADTQYF. Here the CDR3 DNA reads TGTGCCAGCAGCACGTTTCTAGCGGGAGCGGGTTTAGCAGATACGCAGTATTTT.

The rearrangement joins TRBV9 to TRBJ2-2, with 8 nucleotides matching TRBD2. The CDR3 has 14 residues. V gave up 7 bases and J gave up 7 bases; unmatched junction bases: 9. Germline CDR1 and CDR2: SGDLS and YYNGEE. CDR3 residues: CASSMTGGVGELFF. In DNA, the CDR3 is TGTGCCAGCTCGATGACGGGAGGGGTCGGGGAGCTGTTTTTT.

The chain uses TRBV10-3 and TRBJ2-3, with D possibly TRBD2 on 5 matching bases. The CDR3 spans 13 residues. Germline assignment: CDR1 ENHRY and CDR2 SYGVKD. Deletions cut 4 bases from V and 5 bases from J, with 10 bases between. CDR3 bases: TGTGCCATCAGTGCTGGAGCGGAAGATACGCAGTATTTT. Amino acid sequence: CAISAGAEDTQYF.

The J gene is TRBJ1-4, the V gene TRBV15, with D uncertain. Germline values: CDR1 LNHNV, CDR2 YYDKDF (reference sequence). This CDR3 spans 13 amino acids. V was shortened by 5 bases and J by 8 bases, with 12 bases between the two germline ends. The CDR3 coding sequence is TGTGCCACCAGCCCTCGTACTAGCGAAAAACTGTTTTTT. This codes for CATSPRTSEKLFF.

The chain employs TRBV6-5 and TRBJ2-1; TRBD2 might be the D (5 bases). CDR1 MNHEY and CDR2 SVGAGI come from the germline V gene. The CDR3 runs 15 residues. The germline V and J ends were trimmed by 5 bases and 3 bases, with 14 bases remaining between them. CDR3 amino acids: CASSPWSGGYNEQFF. DNA for the CDR3: TGTGCCAGCAGTCCTTGGAGCGGTGGCTACAATGAGCAGTTCTTC.

The chain combines TRBV20-1 with TRBJ2-5; D is uncertain. The germline V gene encodes CDR1 DFQATT and CDR2 SNEGSKA (reference sequence). Trimming stripped 6 bases from V and 6 bases from J, with 11 bases between. The CDR3 extends over 11 amino acids. Written as DNA, the CDR3 is TGCAGTGCCGGAGAGCAGAAGACCCAGTACTTC. As protein: CSAGEQKTQYF.

This chain uses TRBV28 with TRBJ2-1, with 8 bases aligning to TRBD1. This CDR3 comprises 15 residues. Trimming took 7 bases from V and 5 from J; bases not matched to a gene: 10. CDR1 and CDR2 (germline): MDHEN, SYDVKM. CDR3 nucleotides: TGTGCCAGCACTATGGGACAGGTCGTGAACAATGAGCAGTTCTTC. Protein product: CASTMGQVVNNEQFF.

The V and J genes are TRBV30 and TRBJ1-2, with 8 bases identical to TRBD1. Germline-derived CDR1 and CDR2 are GTSNPN and SVGIG (reference sequence). This CDR3 spans 13 amino acids. V was clipped by 3 bases and J by 6 bases; unmatched bases: 6. In nucleotides, the CDR3 is TGTGCCTGGAGCCTACAGGGGGTGGATGGCTACACCTTC. Residues: CAWSLQGVDGYTF.

The CDR3 region is CASSLLRGELFF. CDR3 bases: TGTGCCAGTAGTTTACTGAGGGGGGAGCTGTTTTTT. The chain is built from TRBV19 and TRBJ2-2, with D uncertain. Germline-derived CDR1 and CDR2 are LNHDA and SQIVND (reference sequence). This CDR3 spans 12 amino acids. Deletions cut 5 bases from V and 8 bases from J, with 9 bases between.

V gene TRBV9 combines with J gene TRBJ2-7, with D tentatively TRBD2 (6 bases). V shed 2 bases and J shed 1 base, with 13 bases lying between them. The CDR3 spans 15 residues. Germline CDR1 SGDLS, CDR2 YYNGEE. The CDR3 protein is CASSVRRETSYEQYF. The CDR3 DNA follows: TGTGCCAGCAGCGTGAGGAGGGAGACATCCTACGAGCAGTACTTC.

The chain carries TRBV11-2 and TRBJ2-3, with a tentative D call TRBD1 (5 bases). The CDR3 covers 17 residues. V lost 2 bases to trimming and J lost 2 bases, with 17 bases between them. From germline, CDR1 is SGHAT and CDR2 FQNNGV. CDR3 region: CASSLLVRGFPTDTQYF. CDR3 nucleotide sequence: TGTGCCAGCAGCTTATTGGTTAGGGGCTTCCCCACAGATACGCAGTATTTT.

J is TRBJ2-2 and V is TRBV5-1, with D unclear. V lost 0 bases and J lost 4, with 7 bases in between. In germline, CDR1 is SGHRS, CDR2 YFSETQ. The CDR3 totals 14 residues. This CDR3 reads CASSLVQSTGELFF. CDR3 in DNA: TGCGCCAGCAGCTTGGTCCAGTCCACCGGGGAGCTGTTTTTT. Full variable domain (rest looked up from reference TRBV5-1 and TRBJ2-2): KAGVTQTPRYLIKTRGQQVTLSCSPISGHRSVSWYQQTPGQGLQFLFEYFSETQRNKGNFPGRFSGRQFSNSRSEMNVSTLELGDSALYLCASSLVQSTGELFFGEGSRLTVL.

The chain's CDR3 is CASSFRAGTSGSYEQYF. The CDR3 DNA sequence: TGTGCCAGCAGTTTTCGGGCGGGGACTAGCGGATCCTACGAGCAGTACTTC. V and J are TRBV28 and TRBJ2-7; 11 nucleotides agree with TRBD2. The trim removed 3 bases at V and 1 base at J, leaving 8 bases unmatched. The CDR3 is 17 amino acids. Germline V CDR1 and CDR2: MDHEN, SYDVKM.

V gene TRBV7-3 combines with J gene TRBJ1-1; a weak D match, TRBD1 (6 bases). V dropped 3 bases and J dropped 4 bases, with 15 bases sitting between them. From germline, CDR1 is SGHTA and CDR2 FQGTGA. This CDR3 has 15 amino acids. The CDR3 protein is CASSLMTGMSTEAFF. CDR3 in DNA: TGTGCCAGCAGCTTGATGACAGGAATGAGCACTGAAGCTTTCTTT.

The J gene is TRBJ2-7, the V gene TRBV4-1, with D possibly TRBD1 on 5 matching bases. The CDR3 has 16 residues. Germline CDR1 reads MGHRA; CDR2 reads YSYEKL. Trimming shortened V by 0 bases and J by 1 base, and 13 bases separated the two germline ends. CDR3 bases: TGCGCCAGCAGCCAAGATCATCTGGGGCCTTCCTACGAGCAGTACTTC. Its protein product is CASSQDHLGPSYEQYF.

CDR3 coding DNA: TGTGCCAGCGGTGCCGGGACTAGCGGGAGGGCCGACGAGACCCAGTACTTC. Residues: CASGAGTSGRADETQYF. The V gene is TRBV5-8, the J gene TRBJ2-5; TRBD2 matches 16 bases. The CDR3 runs 17 residues. CDR1 and CDR2 (germline): SGHTS, YDEGEE. V lost 7 bases to trimming and J lost 5 bases; unmatched junction nucleotides: 11. The whole variable domain, remainder taken from reference TRBV5-8 and TRBJ2-5, is EAGVTQSPTHLIKTRGQQATLRCSPISGHTSVYWYQQALGLGLQFLLWYDEGEERNRGNFPPRFSGRQFPNYSSELNVNALELEDSALYLCASGAGTSGRADETQYFGPGTRLLVL.

The rearrangement links TRBV27 to TRBJ1-6, with TRBD1 as a possible D gene (5 bases). The V end was cut by 5 bases, the J end by 7 bases, with 18 bases between. The CDR3 loop spans 16 amino acids. Germline CDR1 reads MNHEY; CDR2 reads SMNVEV (reference sequence). Here the CDR3 DNA reads TGTGCCAGCAGTCCCCGCAGACAGTGGCAGAATTCACCCCTCCACTTT. Translated, it gives CASSPRRQWQNSPLHF.